These 18 T cell receptor beta chains originate from one sample sequenced in a study of cytomegalovirus exposure and HLA in healthy donors. Primers for the PCR totalled 60 Vbeta and 13 Jbeta. The repertoire was sequenced with immunoSEQ multiplex PCR; TCRdb's copy has only in-frame clones and lacks some. Here the sample spans approximately 100,000 clones, roughly 82% being singletons. The sequenced material came from PBMCs. The receptor source for this set is a male donor in good health and CMV-seropositive.

The rearrangement uses TRBV5-1 and TRBJ2-2, with TRBD2 identical over 14 bases. The J segment lost 4 bases and the V segment lost 0 bases, leaving 11 bases of the junction unmatched. Germline V gene lookup returns CDR1 SGHRS and CDR2 YFSETQ. This CDR3 comprises 20 residues. In DNA, the CDR3 is TGCGCCAGCAGCTTGGGATCGACTAGCGGGGGGGCCGGTAGCACCGGGGAGCTGTTTTTT. It codes for CASSLGSTSGGAGSTGELFF.

This sequence joins TRBV7-6 and TRBJ2-1; 10 positions agree with TRBD2. The ends lost 8 bases at V and 6 bases at J; junction bases unmatched: 4. Germline V gene lookup returns CDR1 SGHVS and CDR2 FNYEAQ. This CDR3 contains 13 residues. For the CDR3, the DNA is TGTGCCAGCGGATTAGCGGGGGGCAATGAGCAGTTCTTC. Protein sequence: CASGLAGGNEQFF.

This clone was seen a handful of times. The V call is TRBV29-1, the J call TRBJ2-7; 9 nucleotides line up with TRBD2. V shed 5 bases and J 5 bases; nucleotides not matched to a gene: 10. This CDR3 contains 14 residues. The germline V gene encodes CDR1 SQVTM and CDR2 ANQGSEA. The CDR3 here is CSVRYSGRGDEQYF. The DNA for the CDR3 is TGCAGCGTTCGTTATAGCGGGAGAGGCGACGAGCAGTACTTC.

This clone has a handful of counts. The genes are TRBV19 and TRBJ2-7; D is perhaps TRBD2 (6 bases). Germline V gives CDR1 LNHDA, CDR2 SQIVND (reference sequence). This CDR3 has 15 residues. V gave up 3 bases and J gave up 3 bases, with 15 bases separating them. In DNA form, the CDR3 reads TGTGCCAGTAGTATCAAAGCAGGCGGGGTCTACGAGCAGTACTTC. It codes for CASSIKAGGVYEQYF.

The genes are TRBV28 and TRBJ1-1; possible D gene TRBD1, 6 bases. This CDR3 is 14 amino acids long. Germline V lookup: CDR1 MDHEN, CDR2 SYDVKM. Trimming removed 6 bases from V and 0 bases from J, with 11 bases in between. In DNA, the CDR3 is TGTGCCAGCAGGCCCGGACAGATGAACACTGAAGCTTTCTTT. Translation: CASRPGQMNTEAFF.

As DNA, the CDR3 is TGTGCCAGCTCACCACCGGGCAGCTCTGGAAACACCATATATTTT. It is translated as CASSPPGSSGNTIYF. V and J are TRBV18 and TRBJ1-3; no clear D. This CDR3 is built from 15 residues. CDR1 and CDR2 (germline): KGHSH, LQKENI. Trimming left V 0 bases short and J 0 bases short, with 6 bases between.

There are a few counts of this clone. The V gene is TRBV28, the J gene TRBJ1-4; a weak D match, TRBD1 (6 bases). V was shortened by 3 bases and J by 5 bases, with 10 bases between the two germline ends. CDR3 size: 14 residues. Germline V gene lookup returns CDR1 MDHEN and CDR2 SYDVKM. DNA of the CDR3: TGTGCCAGCAGTTTCGGGGGGCTCAATGAAAAACTGTTTTTT. This codes for CASSFGGLNEKLFF. The variable domain in full, completed from reference TRBV28 and TRBJ1-4, reads DVKVTQSSRYLVKRTGEKVFLECVQDMDHENMFWYRQDPGLGLRLIYFSYDVKMKEKGDIPEGYSVSREKKERFSLILESASTNQTSMYLCASSFGGLNEKLFFGSGTQLSVL.

In this sample, this clone turned up once. The CDR3 sequence is CASRRGTGVAYEQYF. CDR3 DNA: TGTGCCAGCCGCCGTGGGACAGGGGTGGCCTACGAGCAGTACTTC. The chain has TRBV2 and TRBJ2-7, with 10 bases aligning to TRBD1. Germline loops: CDR1 SNHLY, CDR2 FYNNEI. The CDR3 spans 15 residues. J was trimmed by 2 bases and V by 8 bases; bases with no gene match: 9.

This clone was recorded once. The chain has TRBV27 and TRBJ2-7; 7 positions match TRBD1. Germline CDR1 and CDR2: MNHEY and SMNVEV (reference sequence). After removal of 6 bases from V and 2 bases from J, the junction contained 19 bases not matched to a gene. The CDR3 totals 18 residues. CDR3 coding DNA: TGTGCCAGCAGCCCCGCCGAGGGGACAGCCGGAGGCCCCTACGAGCAGTACTTC. Its protein product is CASSPAEGTAGGPYEQYF.

The V gene is TRBV19, the J gene TRBJ2-7, with D possibly TRBD2 on 5 matching bases. Germline V gene data show CDR1 as LNHDA and CDR2 as SQIVND (reference sequence). V was shortened by 4 bases and J by 4 bases, with 8 bases between the two germline ends. The CDR3 sequence is 12 residues long. The CDR3 sequence is CASSNRRYEQYF. CDR3 nucleotides: TGTGCCAGTAGTAACCGGAGGTACGAGCAGTACTTC.

The chain combines TRBV27 with TRBJ1-4, with no clear D. Germline V gene sequence: CDR1 MNHEY, CDR2 SMNVEV (reference sequence). The CDR3 totals 14 residues. V was cut by 6 bases and J by 5 bases, with 13 bases left in between. The DNA for the CDR3 is TGTGCCAGCAGCTTTGGGCGTTCAAATGAAAAACTGTTTTTT. Its protein product is CASSFGRSNEKLFF. The complete variable domain, with remaining parts taken from reference TRBV27 and TRBJ1-4, reads EAQVTQNPRYLITVTGKKLTVTCSQNMNHEYMSWYRQDPGLGLRQIYYSMNVEVTDKGDVPEGYKVSRKEKRNFPLILESPSPNQTSLYFCASSFGRSNEKLFFGSGTQLSVL.

This rearrangement joins TRBV5-4 to TRBJ2-1; 14 nucleotides match TRBD2. CDR3 length: 15 amino acids. After removal of 2 bases from V and 9 bases from J, the junction contained 4 bases not matched to a gene. The germline V gene encodes CDR1 SGHNT and CDR2 YYREEE (reference sequence). Written as DNA, the CDR3 is TGTGCCAGCAGCTTCAGACTAGCGGGGGGGCTTGAGCAGTTCTTC. Amino acid sequence: CASSFRLAGGLEQFF.

This clone has only one observation. V usage is TRBV4-3 and J usage is TRBJ2-2; 12 positions match TRBD2. Germline V gene data show CDR1 as LGHNA and CDR2 as YSLEER. The CDR3 consists of 18 residues. Trimming cost V 4 bases and J 0 bases; bases outside gene matches: 6. This CDR3 is CASSRRLAGASNTGELFF. The CDR3 coding sequence is TGCGCCAGCAGCCGGAGACTAGCGGGAGCCTCGAACACCGGGGAGCTGTTTTTT.

V usage is TRBV4-2 and J usage is TRBJ2-1; tentative D call: TRBD2 (6 bases). The germline CDR1 and CDR2 sequences are LGHNA and YNFKEQ. The CDR3 sequence is 15 residues long. Trimming shortened V by 4 bases and J by 8 bases, and 18 bases separated the two germline ends. Written as DNA, the CDR3 is TGTGCCAGCAGCCCCCCTGGCCACTCGGGGGATGAGCAGTTCTTC. It codes for CASSPPGHSGDEQFF.

The chain is built from TRBV6-5 and TRBJ2-7, with D perhaps TRBD2 (5 bases). The CDR3 length is 15 residues. V was clipped by 5 bases and J by 3 bases, with 17 bases between them. The V gene's germline CDR1 is MNHEY and CDR2 SVGAGI. The CDR3 reads CASSLQADGFYEQYF. The CDR3 DNA is TGTGCCAGCAGTCTACAAGCGGACGGATTCTACGAGCAGTACTTC.

CDR3 protein: CAWADIDEQYF. For the CDR3, the DNA is TGTGCCTGGGCGGACATCGACGAGCAGTACTTC. The V and J genes are TRBV30 and TRBJ2-7; D possibly corresponds to TRBD1 (5 bases). The germline CDR1 and CDR2 sequences are GTSNPN and SVGIG (reference sequence). V was pared by 5 bases and J by 5 bases, with 10 bases between. The CDR3 has 11 amino acids.

This clone was counted once. The rearrangement links TRBV7-9 to TRBJ2-1; D gene ambiguous. This CDR3 has 15 amino acids. Germline CDR1 is SEHNR and CDR2 is FQNEAQ (reference sequence). V lost 6 bases and J 0 bases, leaving 12 bases between the germline ends. The CDR3 bases are TGTGCCAGCAGTAGCTTATTCGGCTCCTACAATGAGCAGTTCTTC. Translating it yields CASSSLFGSYNEQFF.

The chain couples TRBV25-1 to TRBJ2-2, with TRBD1 matching 7 bases. Germline V lookup: CDR1 MGHDK, CDR2 SYGVNS. Germline trimming cut 2 bases from V and 7 bases from J; bases unmatched to any gene: 13. This CDR3 spans 17 amino acids. In nucleotides, the CDR3 is TGTGCCAGCAGTGAAAATGGGAAGGGGGCGCCCGGCGGGGAGCTGTTTTTT. This gives the protein CASSENGKGAPGGELFF.